This T cell receptor beta chain appears in the sequencing data of a study of T cells in women clearing cervical HPV infection. The CDR3 extends over 15 amino acids. Germline CDR1 is MNHEY and CDR2 is SVGEGT. Losses at the gene ends were 11 bases for V and 2 bases for J; bases not matched to a gene: 8. MY09/MY11 PCR detected cervical HPV DNA; dot-blot assigned genotypes. Study-wide results and limits: Associations may precede or follow infection; HPV-specific or memory T cells were not isolated. Richness plus V gene abundances separated cases from controls with AUC around 0.79.

immunoSEQ multiplex PCR used an average of roughly 1,100 ng genomic DNA. Measured with immunoSEQ multiplex PCR; TCRdb has only the in-frame clones, and not every one. The sample holds approximately 35,000 clones. A remark on this clone: Its antigen is undetermined. The CDR3 is cut off 3 residues early in the read; its end comes from the germline J gene.

This receptor was taken from a woman aged 18 to 75 with a cervical HPV16 infection that either progressed to CIN3+ or cleared (not recorded which). The material sequenced was blood buffy coat. The genes are TRBV6-2 or TRBV6-3 and TRBJ2-6; 8 positions match TRBD2. CDR3 amino acids: CAGREGFAGANVLTF. CDR3 DNA (partial): TGTGCCGGCCGGGAGGGGTTCGCTGGGGCCAACGTC.